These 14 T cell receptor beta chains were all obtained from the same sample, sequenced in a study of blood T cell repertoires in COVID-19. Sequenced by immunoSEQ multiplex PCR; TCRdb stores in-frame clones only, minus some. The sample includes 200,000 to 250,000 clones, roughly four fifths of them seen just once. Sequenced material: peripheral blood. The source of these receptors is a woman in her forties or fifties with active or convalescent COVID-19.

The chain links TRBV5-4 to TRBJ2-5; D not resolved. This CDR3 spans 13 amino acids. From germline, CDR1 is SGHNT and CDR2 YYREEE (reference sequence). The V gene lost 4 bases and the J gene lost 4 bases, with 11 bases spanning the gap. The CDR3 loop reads CASSRVLGETQYF. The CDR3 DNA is TGTGCCAGCAGCCGGGTTTTAGGAGAGACCCAGTACTTC.

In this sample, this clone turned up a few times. As DNA, the CDR3 is TGTGCCAGCAGCTCCCTAGCGGGGGTCTCCTACAATGAGCAGTTCTTC. This sequence encodes CASSSLAGVSYNEQFF. The chain employs TRBV11-2 and TRBJ2-1; 10 nucleotides match TRBD2. J was trimmed by 0 bases and V by 4 bases; bases with no gene match: 3. The germline V gene has CDR1 SGHAT and CDR2 FQNNGV. The CDR3 is made up of 16 amino acids.

Here the CDR3 reads CAWSVRSGSGNIQYF. The CDR3 bases are TGTGCCTGGAGTGTACGTAGCGGGAGTGGAAACATTCAGTACTTC. The rearrangement uses TRBV30 and TRBJ2-4, with 9 nucleotides matching TRBD2. Per germline, CDR1 GTSNPN and CDR2 SVGIG (reference sequence). This CDR3 has 15 residues. V lost 0 bases to trimming and J lost 6 bases; unmatched junction nucleotides: 6.

CDR3 nucleotides: TGTGCCAGCAGCATCACAGAACTCAATGAGCAGTTCTTC. This encodes CASSITELNEQFF. V gene TRBV7-3 combines with J gene TRBJ2-1; no firm D call. Trimming took 5 bases from V and 6 from J, leaving 11 bases between them. This CDR3 has 13 residues. Looked up from germline, CDR1 is SGHTA and CDR2 is FQGTGA. Full variable domain (missing parts from reference TRBV7-3 and TRBJ2-1): GAGVSQTPSNKVTEKGKYVELRCDPISGHTALYWYRQSLGQGPEFLIYFQGTGAADDSGLPNDRFFAVRPEGSVSTLKIQRTERGDSAVYLCASSITELNEQFFGPGTRLTVL.

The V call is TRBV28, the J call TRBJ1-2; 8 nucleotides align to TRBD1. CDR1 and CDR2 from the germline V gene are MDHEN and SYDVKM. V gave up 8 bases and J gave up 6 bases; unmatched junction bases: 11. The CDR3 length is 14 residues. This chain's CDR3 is CASSEPGTGDGYTF. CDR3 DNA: TGTGCCAGCTCCGAACCAGGGACAGGCGATGGCTACACCTTC.

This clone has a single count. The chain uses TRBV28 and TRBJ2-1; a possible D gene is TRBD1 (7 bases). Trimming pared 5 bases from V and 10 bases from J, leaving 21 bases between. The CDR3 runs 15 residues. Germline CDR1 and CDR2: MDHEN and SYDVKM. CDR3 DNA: TGTGCCAGCAGTCCCGCGTTGGAGGGGGCGGGAGAGCAGTTCTTC. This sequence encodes CASSPALEGAGEQFF.

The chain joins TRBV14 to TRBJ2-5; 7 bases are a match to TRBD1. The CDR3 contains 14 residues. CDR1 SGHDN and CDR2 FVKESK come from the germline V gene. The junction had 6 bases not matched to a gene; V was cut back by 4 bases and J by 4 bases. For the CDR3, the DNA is TGTGCCAGCAGCCGCCGGGGACAGATAGAGACCCAGTACTTC. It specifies CASSRRGQIETQYF.

The CDR3 reads CASSGWGVGQPQHF. Written as DNA, the CDR3 is TGTGCCAGCAGCGGATGGGGGGTTGGGCAGCCCCAGCATTTT. The genes are TRBV5-5 and TRBJ1-5, with D possibly being TRBD1 (5 bases). The germline V gene has CDR1 SGHKS and CDR2 YYEKEE (reference sequence). CDR3 size: 14 residues. V was pared by 4 bases and J by 7 bases, with 15 bases between.

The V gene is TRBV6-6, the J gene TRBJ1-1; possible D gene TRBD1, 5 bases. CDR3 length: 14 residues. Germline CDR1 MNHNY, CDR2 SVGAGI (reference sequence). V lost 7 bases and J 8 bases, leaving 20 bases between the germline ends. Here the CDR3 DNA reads TGTGCCAGCAAACGAGCCGGGACTAACGACGAAGCTTTCTTT. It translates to CASKRAGTNDEAFF.

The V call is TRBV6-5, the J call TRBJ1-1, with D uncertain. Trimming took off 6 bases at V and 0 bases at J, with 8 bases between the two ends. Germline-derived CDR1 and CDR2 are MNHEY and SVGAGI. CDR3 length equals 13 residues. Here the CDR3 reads CASRTAVNTEAFF. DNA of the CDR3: TGTGCCAGCAGAACAGCTGTGAACACTGAAGCTTTCTTT.

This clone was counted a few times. CDR3 region: CASSQGAEGTQVEKLFF. DNA of the CDR3: TGTGCCAGCAGCCAAGGGGCGGAAGGGACACAAGTTGAAAAACTGTTTTTT. The V call is TRBV3-1 (or the pseudogene TRBV3-2), the J call TRBJ1-4, with D tentatively TRBD1 (6 bases). This CDR3 contains 17 residues. In germline, CDR1 is LGHDT, CDR2 YNNKEL (reference sequence). Trimming pared 1 base from V and 7 bases from J, leaving 19 bases between.

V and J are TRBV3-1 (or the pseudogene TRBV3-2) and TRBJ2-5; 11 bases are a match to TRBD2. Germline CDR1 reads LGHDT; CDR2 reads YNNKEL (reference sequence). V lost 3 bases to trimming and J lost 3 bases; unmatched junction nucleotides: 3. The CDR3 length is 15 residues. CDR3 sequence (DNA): TGTGCCAGCAGCCACGGACTAGCGGGTAAAGAGACCCAGTACTTC. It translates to CASSHGLAGKETQYF.

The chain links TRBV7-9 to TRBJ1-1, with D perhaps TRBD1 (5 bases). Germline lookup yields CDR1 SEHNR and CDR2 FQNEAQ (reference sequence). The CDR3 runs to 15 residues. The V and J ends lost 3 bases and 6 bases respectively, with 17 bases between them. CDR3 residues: CASSLPPLETAEAFF. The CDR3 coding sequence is TGTGCCAGCAGCTTGCCCCCCTTGGAGACAGCTGAAGCTTTCTTT.

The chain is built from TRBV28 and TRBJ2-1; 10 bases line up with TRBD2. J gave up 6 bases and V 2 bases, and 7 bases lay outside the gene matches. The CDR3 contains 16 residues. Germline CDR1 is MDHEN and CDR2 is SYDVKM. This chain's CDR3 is CASSLRSSGRGNEQFF. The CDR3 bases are TGTGCCAGCAGTTTACGGTCTAGCGGGAGAGGCAATGAGCAGTTCTTC.